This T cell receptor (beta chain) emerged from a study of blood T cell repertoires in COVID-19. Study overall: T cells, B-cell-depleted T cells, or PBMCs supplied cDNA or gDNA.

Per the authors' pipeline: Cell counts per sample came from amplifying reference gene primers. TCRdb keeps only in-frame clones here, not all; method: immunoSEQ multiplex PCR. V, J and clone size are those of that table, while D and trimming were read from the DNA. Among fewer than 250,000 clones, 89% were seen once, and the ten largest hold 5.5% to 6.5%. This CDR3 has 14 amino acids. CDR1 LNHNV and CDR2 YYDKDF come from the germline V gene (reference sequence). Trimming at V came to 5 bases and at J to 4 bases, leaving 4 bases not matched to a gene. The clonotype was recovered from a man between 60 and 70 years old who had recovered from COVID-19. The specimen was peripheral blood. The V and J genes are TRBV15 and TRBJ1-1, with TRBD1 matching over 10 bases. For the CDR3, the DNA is TGTGCCACCAGCCGGGGACAGGGGTGCACTGAAGCTTTCTTT. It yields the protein CATSRGQGCTEAFF.